This paragraph covers one TCR beta chain sequence. No antigen is known for it. Produced via immunoSEQ multiplex PCR; TCRdb's table is partial and in-frame only. This table holds 40,000 or so clones. The sample is drawn from a study of T cells in women clearing cervical HPV infection. In the study overall: Controls gave blood once infection was undetectable; cases at lesion identification. HLA type stays a possible confounder, typing being limited. Broader study findings: It is unknown whether associations predate infection; no effector/memory or HPV-specific sorting.

MY09/MY11 PCR detected cervical HPV DNA; dot-blot assigned genotypes. Input material: blood buffy coat. The sequence derives from a woman between 18 and 69 years old with a cervical HPV16 infection that either progressed to CIN3+ or cleared (not recorded which).

CDR3 bases read: TGCAGTGCTCGTTCAGGGGGCGTGGATACC. It yields the protein CSARSGGVDT. The entire CDR3 protein is CSARSGGVDTYTF. The chain uses TRBV20-1 and TRBJ1-2; 8 nucleotides align to TRBD1. From the germline J gene comes the end of the CDR3, since the read stops 3 residues before it. The germline gives CDR1 DFQATT, CDR2 SNEGSKA (reference sequence). The CDR3 consists of 13 residues.